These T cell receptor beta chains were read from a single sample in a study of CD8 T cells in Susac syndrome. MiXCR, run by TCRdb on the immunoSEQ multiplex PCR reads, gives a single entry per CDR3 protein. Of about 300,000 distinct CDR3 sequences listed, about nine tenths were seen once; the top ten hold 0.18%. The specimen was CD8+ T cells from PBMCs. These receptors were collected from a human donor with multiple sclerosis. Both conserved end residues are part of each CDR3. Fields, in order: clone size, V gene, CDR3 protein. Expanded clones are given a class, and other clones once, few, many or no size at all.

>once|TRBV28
CARTFYEQYF
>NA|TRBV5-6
CASSLPPLTGELFF
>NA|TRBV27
CASSPGTGTGELFF
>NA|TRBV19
CASSIGITYEQYF
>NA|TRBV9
CASSVGLGDTSQDTQYF
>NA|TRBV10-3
CAIINAYNEQFF
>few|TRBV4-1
CASSQDLGRAKNTGELFF
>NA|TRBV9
CASSVSIRDSGNEQFF
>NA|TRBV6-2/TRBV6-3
CASSALFTLNNEQFF
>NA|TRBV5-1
CASSLFRTDTQYF
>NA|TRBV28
CASRCPYRSDEQYF
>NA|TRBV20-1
CSAKNPRDSTDTQYF
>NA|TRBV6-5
CASSYDGCYTRDQPQHF
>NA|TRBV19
CATRTGNSGNTVYF
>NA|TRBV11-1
CASSTWTESTDTQYF